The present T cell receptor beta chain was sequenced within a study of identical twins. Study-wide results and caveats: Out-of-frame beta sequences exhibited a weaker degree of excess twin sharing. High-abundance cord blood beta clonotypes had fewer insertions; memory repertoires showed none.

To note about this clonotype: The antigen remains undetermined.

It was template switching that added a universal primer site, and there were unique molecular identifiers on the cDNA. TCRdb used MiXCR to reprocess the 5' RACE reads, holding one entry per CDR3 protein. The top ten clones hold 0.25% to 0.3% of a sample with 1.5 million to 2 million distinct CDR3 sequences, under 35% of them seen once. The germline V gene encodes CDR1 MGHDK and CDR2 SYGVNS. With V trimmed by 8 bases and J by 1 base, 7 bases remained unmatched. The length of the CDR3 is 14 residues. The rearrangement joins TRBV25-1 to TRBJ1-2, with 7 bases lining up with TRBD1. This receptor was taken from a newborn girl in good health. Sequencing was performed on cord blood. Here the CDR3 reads CASGGTANNYGYTF. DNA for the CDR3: TGTGCCAGCGGGGGGACAGCCAATAACTATGGCTACACCTTC.